This TCR beta chain is from a study of T cell repertoires in cytomegalovirus infection. The V gene's germline CDR1 is KGHSH and CDR2 LQKENI. The ends were cut back, 2 bases at V and 5 bases at J, with 12 bases in the middle. CDR3 length equals 14 residues. TCRdb used MiXCR to reprocess the reads, holding one entry per CDR3 protein. In the table there are a few hundred thousand distinct CDR3 sequences, less than 30% of which are singletons. The source material was PBMCs. The chain has TRBV18 and TRBJ1-2; D is perhaps TRBD1 (5 bases). This clonotype originated in a human donor in good health (CMV status not recorded). Some clones in this sample may be carry-over from other donors' samples. The CDR3 DNA reads as TGTGCCAGCTCACCAGGCAGGGAGCTATATGGCTACACCTTC. Translation: CASSPGRELYGYTF.